One and the same sample provided the 9 T cell receptor beta chains below, sequenced in a study of CD8 T cells in Susac syndrome. Roughly 0.5 to 1 ug RNA was reverse transcribed with random hexamers. TCRdb itself ran the immunoSEQ multiplex PCR reads through MiXCR, one entry per CDR3 protein. The table includes fewer than 150,000 distinct CDR3 sequences, more than 75% detected once. Material: CD8+ T cells from PBMCs. These receptors all stem from a human donor with multiple sclerosis.

The chain recombines TRBV29-1 with TRBJ2-3; TRBD2 aligns across 15 bases. The CDR3 has 15 amino acids. The germline CDR1 and CDR2 sequences are SQVTM and ANQGSEA. V lost 6 bases, J lost 4 bases, and 5 bases stayed unmatched. CDR3 sequence reads: CSVNGLAGGSDTQYF. CDR3 bases: TGCAGCGTCAATGGACTAGCGGGAGGGTCAGATACGCAGTATTTT.

The chain uses TRBV27 and TRBJ2-6, with no clear D. The CDR3 has 15 amino acids. The V end was cut by 1 base, the J end by 0 bases, with 4 bases between. The germline gives CDR1 MNHEY, CDR2 SMNVEV (reference sequence). Written as DNA, the CDR3 is TGTGCCAGCAGTTTATTGGGCTCTGGGGCCAACGTCCTGACTTTC. Translated, it gives CASSLLGSGANVLTF.

The J gene is TRBJ2-1, the V gene TRBV7-6, with TRBD1 matching over 8 bases. The CDR3 runs to 15 residues. Germline lookup yields CDR1 SGHVS and CDR2 FNYEAQ. Trimming removed 1 base from V and 8 bases from J; junction bases left unmatched: 7. CDR3 bases: TGTGCCAGCAGCTTAGGTTGGACAGGGACGCATGAGCAGTTCTTC. Its protein is CASSLGWTGTHEQFF.

The chain uses TRBV30 and TRBJ2-2, with D tentatively TRBD2 (6 bases). CDR1 and CDR2 (germline): GTSNPN, SVGIG (reference sequence). V gave up 3 bases and J gave up 5 bases, with 16 bases separating them. This CDR3 region has 15 residues. This chain's CDR3 is CAWRDQRVETGELFF. The DNA of the CDR3 is TGTGCCTGGAGGGACCAGCGGGTAGAAACCGGGGAGCTGTTTTTT.

V and J are TRBV14 and TRBJ1-4, with D perhaps TRBD1 (5 bases). Deletions cut 3 bases from V and 8 bases from J, with 13 bases between. The CDR3 length is 14 residues. Germline V gene lookup returns CDR1 SGHDN and CDR2 FVKESK. CDR3 in DNA: TGTGCCAGCAGCCACAGGGAAGTGATGGAAAAACTGTTTTTT. This codes for CASSHREVMEKLFF.

This rearrangement joins TRBV4-1 to TRBJ2-3; D remains ambiguous. V lost 1 base, J lost 4 bases, and 9 bases lay in between. The CDR3 covers 14 residues. The germline CDR1 and CDR2 sequences are MGHRA and YSYEKL. In DNA, the CDR3 is TGCGCCAGCAGCCAAGTTAATCCGGCAGATACGCAGTATTTT. Translation: CASSQVNPADTQYF.

This clonotype has only one observation. This chain connects TRBV6-6 to TRBJ1-2; 7 bases map to TRBD1. Germline assignment: CDR1 MNHNY and CDR2 SVGAGI (reference sequence). There are 14 residues in the CDR3. J lost 5 bases, V lost 2 bases, and 5 bases had no gene match. DNA of the CDR3: TGTGCCAGCAGTTACGGGACAGCGACGTATGGCTACACCTTC. Amino acid sequence: CASSYGTATYGYTF.

The V and J genes are TRBV6-5 and TRBJ1-1, with D possibly matching TRBD1 (5 bases). Trimming pared 0 bases from V and 7 bases from J, leaving 6 bases between. The CDR3 runs to 12 residues. CDR1 MNHEY and CDR2 SVGAGI come from the germline V gene. The CDR3 protein is CASSYSGGEAFF. DNA for the CDR3: TGTGCCAGCAGTTACTCGGGGGGTGAAGCTTTCTTT.

The rearrangement joins TRBV4-3 to TRBJ2-3; unclear D gene. Germline V gene lookup returns CDR1 LGHNA and CDR2 YSLEER. The CDR3 is 15 residues long. The V gene lost 0 bases and the J gene lost 2 bases, with 9 bases spanning the gap. CDR3 in amino acids: CASSQDRQNTDTQYF. CDR3 in DNA: TGCGCCAGCAGCCAAGATCGGCAGAACACAGATACGCAGTATTTT.